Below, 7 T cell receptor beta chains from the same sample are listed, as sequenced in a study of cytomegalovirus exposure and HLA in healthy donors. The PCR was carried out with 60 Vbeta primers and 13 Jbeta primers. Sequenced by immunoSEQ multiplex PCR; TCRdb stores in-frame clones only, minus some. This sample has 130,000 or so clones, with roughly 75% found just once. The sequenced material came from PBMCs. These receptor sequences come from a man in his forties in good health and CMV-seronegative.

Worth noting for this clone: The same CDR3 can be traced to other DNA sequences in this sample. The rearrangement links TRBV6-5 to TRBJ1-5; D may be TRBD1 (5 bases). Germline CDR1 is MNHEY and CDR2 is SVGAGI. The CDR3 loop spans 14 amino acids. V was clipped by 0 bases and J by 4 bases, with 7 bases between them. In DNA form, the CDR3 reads TGTGCCAGCAGTTACTCGGGGGGGAATCAGCCCCAGCATTTT. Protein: CASSYSGGNQPQHF.

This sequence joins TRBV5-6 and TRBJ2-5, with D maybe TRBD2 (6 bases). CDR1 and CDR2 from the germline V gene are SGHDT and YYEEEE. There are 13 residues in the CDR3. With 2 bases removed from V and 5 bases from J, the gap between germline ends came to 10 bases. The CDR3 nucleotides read TGTGCCAGCAGCTTCGGGGGTCGGGAGACCCAGTACTTC. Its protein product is CASSFGGRETQYF. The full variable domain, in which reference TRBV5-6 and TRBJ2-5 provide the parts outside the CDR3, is DAGVTQSPTHLIKTRGQQVTLRCSPKSGHDTVSWYQQALGQGPQFIFQYYEEEERQRGNFPDRFSGHQFPNYSSELNVNALLLGDSALYLCASSFGGRETQYFGPGTRLLVL.

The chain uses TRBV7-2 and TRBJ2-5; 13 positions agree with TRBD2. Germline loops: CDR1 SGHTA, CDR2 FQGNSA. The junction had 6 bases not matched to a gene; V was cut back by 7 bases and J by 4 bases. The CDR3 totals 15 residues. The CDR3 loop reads CASTTSGGEAETQYF. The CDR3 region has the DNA TGTGCCAGCACCACTAGCGGGGGGGAGGCAGAGACCCAGTACTTC.

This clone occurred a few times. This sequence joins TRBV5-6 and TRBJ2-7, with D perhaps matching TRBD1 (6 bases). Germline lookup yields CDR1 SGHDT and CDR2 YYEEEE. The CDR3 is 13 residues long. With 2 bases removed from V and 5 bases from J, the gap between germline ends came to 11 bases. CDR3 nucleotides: TGTGCCAGCAGCTTTCAGGGGCTCGACGAGCAGTACTTC. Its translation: CASSFQGLDEQYF.

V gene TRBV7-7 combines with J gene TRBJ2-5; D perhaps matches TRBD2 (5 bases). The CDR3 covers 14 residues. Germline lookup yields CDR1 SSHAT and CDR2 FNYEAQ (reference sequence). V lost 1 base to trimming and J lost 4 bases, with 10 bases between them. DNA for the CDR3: TGTGCCAGCAGCTTAGGACTTGGAGGAGAGACCCAGTACTTC. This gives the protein CASSLGLGGETQYF.

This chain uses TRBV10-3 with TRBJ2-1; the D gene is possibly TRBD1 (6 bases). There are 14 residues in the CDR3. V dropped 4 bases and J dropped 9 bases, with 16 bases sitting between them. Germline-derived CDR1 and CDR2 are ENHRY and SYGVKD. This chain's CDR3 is CAISVTGLGAEQFF. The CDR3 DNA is TGTGCCATCAGTGTTACAGGACTGGGGGCTGAGCAGTTCTTC.

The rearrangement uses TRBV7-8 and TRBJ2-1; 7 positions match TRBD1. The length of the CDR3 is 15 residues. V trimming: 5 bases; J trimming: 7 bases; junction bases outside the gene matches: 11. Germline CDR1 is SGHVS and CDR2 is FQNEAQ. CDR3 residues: CASSDYRGMRNEQFF. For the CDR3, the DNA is TGTGCCAGCAGCGACTACAGGGGAATGAGGAATGAGCAGTTCTTC.